This T cell receptor (beta chain) stems from a study of OX40 agonist ivuxolimab in advanced cancers. Study context: At 0.01 to 10 mg/kg, ivuxolimab was administered intravenously to patients every 2 weeks.

Germline CDR1 reads LNHDA; CDR2 reads SQIVND (reference sequence). This CDR3 has 12 residues. The trim removed 10 bases at V and 9 bases at J, leaving 7 bases unmatched. The investigators sampled blood at baseline, at cycle 4 day 1, and at cycle 7 day 1. TCRdb's table, derived via immunoSEQ multiplex PCR, lists solely in-frame clones and lacks some. The sample yields some 62,000 clones, around 85% seen once. This specimen consisted of CD4+ or CD8+ T cells sorted from blood, obtained in a trial of the OX40 agonist ivuxolimab. J is TRBJ2-1 and V is TRBV19; 9 bases line up with TRBD2. The sequence was obtained from an adult with an advanced solid tumor such as melanoma, head and neck, liver or kidney cancer. CDR3 loop: CATTRAGGEQFF. CDR3 nucleotide sequence: TGTGCCACGACACGAGCGGGGGGTGAGCAGTTCTTC.